This T cell receptor (beta chain) originates from a study of human T cells and chemical hapten exposure. Overall study findings and caveats: TCRs exceeding 1 in 1000 frequency stayed unchanged with DPC sensitization.

V gave up 6 bases and J gave up 2 bases; unmatched junction bases: 14. CDR1 and CDR2 from the germline V gene are SNHLY and FYNNEI. This CDR3 contains 19 residues. This clonotype has a handful of counts. What it binds is not known. The library tagged each cDNA molecule with unique molecular identifiers. Source study methods: With a range of roughly 20,000 to 750,000, the median per sample was about 92,000 TCRs. TCRdb ran MiXCR on the RACE reads and lists one entry per CDR3 protein. Clone size and V and J calls follow TCRdb, not the original study. The data hold 75,000 to 100,000 distinct CDR3 sequences, with approximately 10% observed a single time. Time point: healthy volunteer bleed at 2 weeks. The authors extracted total RNA from unfractionated whole blood.

The sequencing sample was made of whole blood. The rearrangement links TRBV2 to TRBJ2-5, with TRBD2 matching over 14 bases. This TCR was sampled from a female donor in good health. Some clones in this sample may be carry-over from other donors' samples. This CDR3 reads CASSAVGTSGSVGQETQYF. In DNA, the CDR3 is TGTGCCAGCAGCGCAGTCGGGACTAGCGGGAGTGTCGGGCAAGAGACCCAGTACTTC.